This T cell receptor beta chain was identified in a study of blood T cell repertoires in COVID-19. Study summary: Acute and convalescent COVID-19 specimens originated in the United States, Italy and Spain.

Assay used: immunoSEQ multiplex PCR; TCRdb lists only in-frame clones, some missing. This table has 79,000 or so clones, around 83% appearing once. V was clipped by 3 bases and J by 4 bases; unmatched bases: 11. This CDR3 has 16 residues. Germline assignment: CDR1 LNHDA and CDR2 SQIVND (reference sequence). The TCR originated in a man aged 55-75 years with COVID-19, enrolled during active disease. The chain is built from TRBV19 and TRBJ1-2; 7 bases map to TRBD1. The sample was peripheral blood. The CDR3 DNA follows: TGTGCCAGTAGTATCGGCGGCCGCGGACAGGTCTATGGCTACACCTTC. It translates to CASSIGGRGQVYGYTF.